This T cell receptor beta chain is drawn from a study of radiation and T cells in renal cell carcinoma (dated by TCRdb to between 2020 and 2021). Study-level background: The samples were drawn from a clinical trial, where primary renal cell carcinomas were treated with 15 Gy of stereotactic body radiation therapy and then removed by nephrectomy 4 weeks afterward. A total of 53 samples underwent TCR beta sequencing, made up of approximately 26 tumors and roughly 27 peripheral blood samples. A total of 4,016,671 unique CDR3 nucleotide sequences, encoding 2.5 million to 3 million unique CDR3 amino acid sequences, were found across all 50 or so samples. Findings and caveats that apply to the study as a whole: Because the trial had a single-armed design, the trial could not examine how radiation dose or scheduling affected the TCR repertoire. In blood, the top tumor clonotypes increased between baseline and 2 weeks post-radiation and then shrank by 4 weeks, which suggests that tumor-resident clones expanded only transiently. Changes in the blood repertoire were not tracked past 4 weeks after treatment. Because no pretreatment tumor biopsies were available, whether clonotypes were present in the tumor at baseline could not be determined.

As regards this clone: This clone's antigen is unknown. Qualities for individual bases were not recorded, and no much larger clone is one base off.

The time point label, as the study defines it: blood 2 weeks post-SBRT. The sample's treatment or condition label, in plain terms: 15 Gy SBRT to primary tumor, nephrectomy 4 weeks later. Serial peripheral blood from radiation-treated patients was sampled at baseline, 2 weeks and 4 weeks after SBRT to track tumor-enriched clonotypes. Every patient's renal cell carcinoma showed clear cell pathology. The QIAamp DNA Blood Mini Kit (Qiagen) was used to prepare genomic DNA for TCR sequencing. The analyses included only samples that passed all quality control checks. TCR beta libraries were generated from genomic DNA with the immunoSEQ kit, following the manufacturer's recommendations. To prepare the libraries, a first multiplex PCR with proprietary primers was run, followed by a second PCR that added unique barcodes, and a bead cleanup was done after each round. A kit-provided positive control reaction and a negative control reaction were included in every sample batch. The final libraries underwent checking on an Agilent 4200 TapeStation D1000 ScreenTape, volumetric pooling, and quantification by qPCR. Sequencing was performed on an Illumina NextSeq500 with a MidOutput 150-cycle cartridge, and 156 Read1 and 15 Index1 cycles were run with kit custom primers. The pooled library was loaded at approximately 1 pM, and about 19% PhiX control was spiked in. Per the original workflow: Vendor-processed data were analyzed in R, with a clonotype defined as all T cells sharing the same CDR3 nucleotide sequence. In the clone abundance analyses, frequencies in each sample were normalized to that sample's 10,000 most abundant clones. Public T cell clones, averaging fewer than five per sample, were removed before analysis. A difference in abundance of at least 32-fold between compartments was used to define tumor-enriched and baseline blood-enriched clonotypes. A beta-binomial differential abundance model was used to identify clonotypes that were expanded or contracted between blood time points. Similarity between tumor and blood repertoires was quantified using the Baroni-Urbani and Buser coefficient, and groups were compared with two-tailed Wilcoxon tests in R. TCRdb provides this immuneACCESS table in a form limited to in-frame rearrangements. Some clones are lacking; in checked studies, under half of them reflect an unresolved V gene, and why the rest are absent is not known. D and trimming were read from the DNA, whereas the V and J calls and clone size are those reported in that table. This sample comprises 120,000 or so clones, 81% of them detected only once. 5.8% of the sample is held by the ten biggest clonotypes.

The CDR3 covers 13 residues, taking in both the cysteine and the phenylalanine. The sequence is cut down to CDR3 DNA, 39 bases in frame from base 1. Between the V and J ends, shortened by 1 base and 7 bases respectively, the junction contains 9 bases. CDR1 and CDR2 are drawn from the germline V gene: SGHTS, YDEGEE. The sequences come from blood, collected from a patient whose treatment included radiotherapy and nephrectomy. Here the chain combines TRBV5-8 and TRBJ1-5; no D gene call is confident. The TCR originated in a middle-aged man with renal cell carcinoma. In nucleotides, the sequence is TGTGCCAGCAGCTTGTTGGACGGGCAGCCCCAGCATTTT. Translated, it reads CASSLLDGQPQHF.